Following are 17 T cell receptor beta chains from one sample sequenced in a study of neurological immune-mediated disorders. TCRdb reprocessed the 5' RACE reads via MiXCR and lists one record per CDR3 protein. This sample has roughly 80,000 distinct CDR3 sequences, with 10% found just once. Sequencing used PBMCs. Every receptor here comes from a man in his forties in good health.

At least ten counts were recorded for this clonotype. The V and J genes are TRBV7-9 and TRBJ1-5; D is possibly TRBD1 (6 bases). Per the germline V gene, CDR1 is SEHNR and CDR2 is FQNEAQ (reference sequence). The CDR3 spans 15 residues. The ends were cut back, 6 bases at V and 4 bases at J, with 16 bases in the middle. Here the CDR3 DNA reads TGTGCCAGCAGTCCCGACAGGCACACTAATCAGCCCCAGCATTTT. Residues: CASSPDRHTNQPQHF.

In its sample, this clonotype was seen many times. The CDR3 region has the DNA TGTGCCAGCAGGTTGAAGGACCGGCCCTACGAGCAGTACTTC. Translation: CASRLKDRPYEQYF. This sequence joins TRBV28 and TRBJ2-7; unclear D gene. Germline V gene lookup returns CDR1 MDHEN and CDR2 SYDVKM. V was cut by 6 bases and J by 2 bases, with 14 bases left in between. The CDR3 extends over 14 amino acids.

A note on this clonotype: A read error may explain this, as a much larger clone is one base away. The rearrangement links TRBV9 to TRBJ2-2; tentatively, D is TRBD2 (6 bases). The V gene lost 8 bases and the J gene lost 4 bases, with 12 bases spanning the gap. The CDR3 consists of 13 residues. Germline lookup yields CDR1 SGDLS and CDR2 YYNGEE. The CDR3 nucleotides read TGTGCCAGAGGACGGGAGCCCACCGGGGAGCTGTTTTTT. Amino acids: CARGREPTGELFF. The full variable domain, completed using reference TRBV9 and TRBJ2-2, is DSGVTQTPKHLITATGQRVTLRCSPRSGDLSVYWYQQSLDQGLQFLIQYYNGEERAKGNILERFSAQQFPDLHSELNLSSLELGDSALYFCARGREPTGELFFGEGSRLTVL.

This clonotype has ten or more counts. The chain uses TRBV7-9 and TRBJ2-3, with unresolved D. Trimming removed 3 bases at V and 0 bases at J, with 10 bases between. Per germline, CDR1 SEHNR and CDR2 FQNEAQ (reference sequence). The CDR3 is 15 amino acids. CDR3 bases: TGTGCCAGCAGCTTGCTCATGGGGAGCACAGATACGCAGTATTTT. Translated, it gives CASSLLMGSTDTQYF.

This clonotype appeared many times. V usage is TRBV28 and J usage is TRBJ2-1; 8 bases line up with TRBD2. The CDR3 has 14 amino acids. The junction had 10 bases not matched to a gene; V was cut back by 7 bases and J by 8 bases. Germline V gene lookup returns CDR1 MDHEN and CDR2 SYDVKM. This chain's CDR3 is CASTAPGRVDEQFF. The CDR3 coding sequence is TGTGCCAGCACTGCCCCCGGGAGGGTCGATGAGCAGTTCTTC.

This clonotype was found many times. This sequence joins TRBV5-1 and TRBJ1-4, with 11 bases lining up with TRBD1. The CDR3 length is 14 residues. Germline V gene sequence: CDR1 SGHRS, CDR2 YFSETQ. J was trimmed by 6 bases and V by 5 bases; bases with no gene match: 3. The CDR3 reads CASSWGQGDEKLFF. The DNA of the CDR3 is TGCGCCAGCAGTTGGGGACAGGGGGATGAAAAACTGTTTTTT.

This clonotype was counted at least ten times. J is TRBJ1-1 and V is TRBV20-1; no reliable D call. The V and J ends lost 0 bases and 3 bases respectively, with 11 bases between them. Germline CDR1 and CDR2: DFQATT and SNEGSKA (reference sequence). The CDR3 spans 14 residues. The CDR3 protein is CSARDRLGYTEAFF. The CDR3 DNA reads TGCAGTGCTAGAGACCGCTTGGGATACACTGAAGCTTTCTTT.

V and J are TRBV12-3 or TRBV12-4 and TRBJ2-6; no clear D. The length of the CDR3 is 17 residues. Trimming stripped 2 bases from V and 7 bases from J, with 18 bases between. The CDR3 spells CASSLKTPGLVANVLTF. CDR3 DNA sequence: TGTGCCAGCAGTTTAAAGACTCCCGGCCTGGTAGCCAACGTCCTGACTTTC.

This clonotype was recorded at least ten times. In DNA, the CDR3 is TGTGCCAGCAGTTACACCACCATGAGCGACGGGGACACTGAAGCTTTCTTT. This codes for CASSYTTMSDGDTEAFF. V usage is TRBV6-6 and J usage is TRBJ1-1; no definite D call. Germline CDR1 is MNHNY and CDR2 is SVGAGI (reference sequence). Trimming shortened V by 2 bases and J by 3 bases, and 19 bases separated the two germline ends. CDR3 size: 17 residues.

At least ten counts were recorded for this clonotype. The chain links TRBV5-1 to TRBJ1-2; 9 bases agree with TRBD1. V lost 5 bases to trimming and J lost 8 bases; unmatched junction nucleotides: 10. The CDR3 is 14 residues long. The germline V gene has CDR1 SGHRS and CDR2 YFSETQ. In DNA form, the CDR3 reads TGCGCCAGCAGTGTACAGGGGGCCTGGAGCGGCTACACCTTC. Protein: CASSVQGAWSGYTF.

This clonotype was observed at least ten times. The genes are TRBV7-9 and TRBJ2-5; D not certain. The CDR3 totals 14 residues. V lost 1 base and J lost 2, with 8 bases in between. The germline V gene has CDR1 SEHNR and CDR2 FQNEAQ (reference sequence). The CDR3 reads CASSLDFNQETQYF. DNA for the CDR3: TGTGCCAGCAGCTTAGATTTTAATCAAGAGACCCAGTACTTC.

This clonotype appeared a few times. The CDR3 nucleotides read TGCAGCGTTGAAGGACAGGGGGCCGCTCCCTACGAGCAGTACTTC. Residues: CSVEGQGAAPYEQYF. The V gene is TRBV29-1, the J gene TRBJ2-7; the match to TRBD1 covers 10 bases. The germline V gene encodes CDR1 SQVTM and CDR2 ANQGSEA. Germline trimming cut 1 base from V and 2 bases from J; bases unmatched to any gene: 5. This CDR3 has 15 residues.

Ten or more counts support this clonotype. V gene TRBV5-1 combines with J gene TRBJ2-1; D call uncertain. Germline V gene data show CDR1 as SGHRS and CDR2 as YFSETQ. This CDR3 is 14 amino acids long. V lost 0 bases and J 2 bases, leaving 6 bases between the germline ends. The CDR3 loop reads CASSLGDTYNEQFF. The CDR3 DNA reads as TGCGCCAGCAGCTTGGGCGACACCTACAATGAGCAGTTCTTC.

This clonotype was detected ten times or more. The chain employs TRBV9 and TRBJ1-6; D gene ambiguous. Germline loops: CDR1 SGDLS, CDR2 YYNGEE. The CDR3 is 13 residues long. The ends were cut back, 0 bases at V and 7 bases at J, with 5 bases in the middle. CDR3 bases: TGTGCCAGCAGCGTAGAAGGGAATTCACCCCTCCACTTT. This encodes CASSVEGNSPLHF.

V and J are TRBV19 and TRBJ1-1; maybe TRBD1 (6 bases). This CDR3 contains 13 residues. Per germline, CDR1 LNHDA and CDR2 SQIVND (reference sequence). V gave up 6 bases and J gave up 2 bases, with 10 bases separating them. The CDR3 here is CASSKGGNTEAFF. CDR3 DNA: TGTGCCAGTAGCAAGGGGGGAAACACTGAAGCTTTCTTT.

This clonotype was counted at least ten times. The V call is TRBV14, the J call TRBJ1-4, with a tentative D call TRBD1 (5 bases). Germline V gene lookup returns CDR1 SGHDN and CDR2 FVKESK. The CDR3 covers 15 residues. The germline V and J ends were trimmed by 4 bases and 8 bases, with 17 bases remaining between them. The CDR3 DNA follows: TGTGCCAGCAGCCGTACCGGGACCCGAGAAGAAAAACTGTTTTTT. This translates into CASSRTGTREEKLFF.

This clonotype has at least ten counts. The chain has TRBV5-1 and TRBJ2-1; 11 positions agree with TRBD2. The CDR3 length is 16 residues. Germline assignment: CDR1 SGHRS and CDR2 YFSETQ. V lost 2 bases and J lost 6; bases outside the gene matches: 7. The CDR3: CASSLPTSGVVNEQFF. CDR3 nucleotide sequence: TGCGCCAGCAGCTTACCGACTAGCGGGGTAGTCAATGAGCAGTTCTTC.